This T cell receptor beta chain derives from a study of breast tumors, draining lymph nodes, adjacent tissues (dated by TCRdb to the mid-2010s). For the study in its entirety: Breast cancer patients provided tumor, adjacent nontumor tissue and axillary lymph nodes, and the study compared the TCR beta repertoires across these three sources. In human breast cancer, the study set out to assess how tumor, surrounding tissue and draining lymph node repertoires relate to one another and whether T cells might be exchanged between them.

In its sample, this clonotype was seen a few times. The specificity of this receptor is unknown. Base qualities were left out, and no much larger clone turns up one base away. Findings and caveats that apply to the study as a whole: Tumors showed preferential V and J gene usage, and their T-cell repertoire diversity fell below that of lymph nodes yet above that of nontumor tissue. A scenario in which most tumor T cells derive from the lymph node and then expand within tumor tissue was judged to be consistent with the data. The similarity between tumor and nontumor tissue repertoires was significantly greater in luminal-like breast cancer than in basal-like breast cancer. The conclusion that tumor T cells originate in lymph nodes was presented as consistent with a hypothesis rather than as directly demonstrated.

Lymph node samples came from the axillary draining lymph nodes of breast cancer patients. Data came from an Illumina HiSeq 2000. TCR beta chain libraries were generated by multiplex PCR amplification. High-throughput sequencing was used to analyze the amplified TCR beta chain products. The public reads were reprocessed in TCRdb via fastp at Q25 and MiXCR, keeping in-frame beta chains. Records with the same CDR3 protein are collapsed into one entry carrying the most frequent genes and DNA. In all, the sample holds 180,000 or so distinct CDR3 sequences, and approximately 33% of those were seen once. The top ten clones comprise roughly 4% of the sample. This receptor was taken from a female donor with breast cancer. Some clones in this sample may be carry-over from other donors' samples. The material sequenced was axillary lymph node tissue.

The CDR3: CASTSGTAGAGNYGYTF. The DNA sequence follows: TGTGCCAGCACCTCCGGGACAGCGGGCGCGGGTAACTATGGCTACACCTTC. The receptor chain draws on TRBV5-8 and TRBJ1-2; 7 central bases correspond to TRBD1. V is pruned by 6 bases and J by 1 base, leaving 15 bases of the junction without a gene match. The CDR1 and CDR2 encoded by the germline V gene are SGHTS and YDEGEE. Reading from cysteine to phenylalanine, the CDR3 counts 17 amino acids. Only the CDR3 portion is preserved as DNA: 51 bases, with reading frame beginning at the first base.